This T cell receptor (beta chain) was identified in a study of cytotoxic CD8 clonotypes in ibrutinib-treated CLL. Using immunoSEQ multiplex PCR, the repertoire was profiled, and TCRdb retains in-frame clones only, with some absent. The repertoire holds roughly 200,000 clones, with 70% as singletons. Sequenced here: PBMCs, sampled after 12 months of ibrutinib treatment. The clonotype comes from a human donor with chronic lymphocytic leukemia.

The CDR3 nucleotides read TGTGCCAGTAGTGGTCAACAGGGGGGTGCTGAAGCTTTCTTT. This codes for CASSGQQGGAEAFF. The chain employs TRBV19 and TRBJ1-1, with 8 bases matching TRBD1. This CDR3 is built from 14 residues. Germline V gene sequence: CDR1 LNHDA, CDR2 SQIVND (reference sequence). V lost 5 bases and J lost 6; bases outside the gene matches: 8.